Listed below are T cell receptor beta chains from one sample, sequenced in a study of CD8+ T cells in alopecia areata. The repertoire was sequenced with immunoSEQ multiplex PCR; TCRdb's copy has only in-frame clones and lacks some. The sample has 65,000 to 75,000 clones, roughly 30% seen once. This material consisted of CD8+ T cells sorted from blood, taken at week 4, from a patient treated with tofacitinib. The receptors were gathered from a human donor with alopecia areata. The CDR3 runs from the conserved cysteine through the conserved F or W. A D gene is named only where the DNA matches it firmly. A row's size may be missing; if present it is once, few, many or a size class.

TRBD2	TRBV28	TRBJ2-7	NA	TGTGCCAGCAGCCCCGTTGGGACTAGCGAGGCCTACGAGCAGTACTTC	CASSPVGTSEAYEQYF
NA	TRBV6-4	TRBJ2-2	few	TGTGCCAGCAGTGACTCGAGGGAAAACACCGGGGAGCTGTTTTTT	CASSDSRENTGELFF
NA	TRBV5-1	TRBJ2-1	few	TGCGCCAGCAGCTGGTACCTGGCCAATGAGCAGTTCTTC	CASSWYLANEQFF
NA	TRBV20-1	TRBJ2-1	NA	TGCAGTGCTCGCGCAAATGAGCAGTTCTTC	CSARANEQFF
NA	TRBV11-3	TRBJ2-1	few	TGTGCCAGCAGCCCTAGAAGTAGGGATGAGCAGTTCTTC	CASSPRSRDEQFF
NA	TRBV15	TRBJ2-3	NA	TGTGCCACCAGCAGAGATTCCCCGGATACGCAGTATTTT	CATSRDSPDTQYF
NA	TRBV7-9	TRBJ2-7	many	TGTGCCAGCAGACCAACGAGGGGGGAGCAGTACTTC	CASRPTRGEQYF
NA	TRBV29-1	TRBJ2-2	NA	TGCAGCGTTGTTGAGGGGGGAAGCACCAACACCGGGGAGCTGTTTTTT	CSVVEGGSTNTGELFF
NA	TRBV29-1	TRBJ1-2	NA	TGCAGCGCCGTACAGGGATGGGGCTACACCTTC	CSAVQGWGYTF
NA	TRBV9	TRBJ2-3	NA	TGTGCCAGCAGCTCCGGGAGCGGTTGGACAGATACGCAGTATTTT	CASSSGSGWTDTQYF
TRBD2	TRBV2	TRBJ2-7	NA	TGTGCCAGCAGTGAAACGAGCGGGAGGCTGGACGAGCAGTACTTC	CASSETSGRLDEQYF
TRBD1	TRBV29-1	TRBJ1-2	NA	TGCAGCGTTGAAGAGGGGGACAGGGCCTATGGCTACACCTTC	CSVEEGDRAYGYTF
NA	TRBV6-6	TRBJ1-1	NA	TGTGCCAGCAGCCCAGGGTCAGGCACTGAAGCTTTCTTT	CASSPGSGTEAFF
NA	TRBV29-1	TRBJ1-1	NA	TGCAGCGTAGATTTTCGTACTGAAGCTTTCTTT	CSVDFRTEAFF
NA	TRBV11-2	TRBJ1-1	many	TGTGCCAGCAGGCTGGGGGGGCAGGCTGAAGCTTTCTTT	CASRLGGQAEAFF
TRBD1	TRBV7-9	TRBJ2-7	few	TGTGCCAGCAGCTTTTTGCCGGGACAGTACGAGCAGTACTTC	CASSFLPGQYEQYF
NA	TRBV29-1	TRBJ2-5	NA	TGCAGCGTTTCCGGGGAGACCCAGTACTTC	CSVSGETQYF
NA	TRBV7-9	TRBJ1-2	NA	TGTGCCAGCAGCTCGGGAGGCAAGGACTATGGCTACACCTTC	CASSSGGKDYGYTF
NA	TRBV27	TRBJ1-3	few	TGTGCCAGCAGTTTCCGTGGAAACACCATATATTTT	CASSFRGNTIYF
TRBD2	TRBV9	TRBJ2-7	NA	TGTGCCAGCAGCATAACTAGCGTACCCTACGAGCAGTACTTC	CASSITSVPYEQYF
NA	TRBV7-6	TRBJ1-4	many	TGTGCCAGCAGCATTCGGGCGGCCTCGGATGCAACTAATGAAAAACTGTTTTTT	CASSIRAASDATNEKLFF
NA	TRBV9	TRBJ2-7	few	TGTGCCAGCAGCGTAGGAGGGGGCGAGCAGTACTTC	CASSVGGGEQYF
NA	TRBV30	TRBJ2-3	NA	TGTGCCTGGAGTACAGGACAGGGAGGGGATACGCAGTATTTT	CAWSTGQGGDTQYF
TRBD2	TRBV6-5	TRBJ2-5	NA	TGTGCCAGCAGTCAAAGCGGGAGAGTTGAGACCCAGTACTTC	CASSQSGRVETQYF
NA	TRBV7-9	TRBJ1-1	few	TGTGCCAGCAGCTCCGGACCCCCTGAAGCTTTCTTT	CASSSGPPEAFF
TRBD1	TRBV29-1	TRBJ2-5	NA	TGCAGCGTTGAAGATCGTGCGGAGACAGGGGAAGAGGGGACCCAGTACTTC	CSVEDRAETGEEGTQYF
NA	TRBV25-1	TRBJ2-5	NA	TGTGCCAGCAGTGAAATGGGCCCCATTAGGACAGCCTTGGAGACCCAGTACTTC	CASSEMGPIRTALETQYF
TRBD2	TRBV11-1	TRBJ2-5	NA	TGTGCCAGCAGCCACACCTCTAGCGGGCAAGAGACCCAGTACTTC	CASSHTSSGQETQYF
NA	TRBV29-1	TRBJ1-2	few	TGCAGCGTTGAAGTAGTACTCGTTAACTATGGCTACACCTTC	CSVEVVLVNYGYTF
NA	TRBV7-2	TRBJ2-1	NA	TGTGCCAGCACAGCGGATACCTACAATGAGCAGTTCTTC	CASTADTYNEQFF
NA	TRBV7-6	TRBJ2-7	few	TGTGCCAGCAGCCCCATCGGGACCGGAACTCTCGAGCAGTACTTC	CASSPIGTGTLEQYF
TRBD2	TRBV2	TRBJ2-7	few	TGTGCCAGCAGTCGTGGTAGTAGCGGGAGCTCCTACGAGCAGTACTTC	CASSRGSSGSSYEQYF
NA	TRBV19	TRBJ1-1	many	TGTGCCAGTGGCGAACAGGGTGGGGACACTGAAGCTTTCTTT	CASGEQGGDTEAFF
NA	TRBV7-2	TRBJ1-1	NA	TGTGCCAGCGGTTACAGGGAGAACACTGAAGCTTTCTTT	CASGYRENTEAFF
NA	TRBV29-1	TRBJ1-2	NA	TGCAGCGTTGAGAGCAGGGTTGACTATGGCTACACCTTC	CSVESRVDYGYTF
NA	TRBV27	TRBJ2-1	NA	TGTGCCAGCAGTTTAGCAGCTTACAATGAGCAGTTCTTC	CASSLAAYNEQFF
TRBD1	TRBV30	TRBJ2-3	NA	TGTGCCTGGGGACAGGGACCCACAGATACGCAGTATTTT	CAWGQGPTDTQYF
TRBD2	TRBV6-5	TRBJ2-2	medium-sized	TGTGCCAGCAGAGCGGGAGGGGACGCCGGGGAGCTGTTTTTT	CASRAGGDAGELFF
NA	TRBV27	TRBJ2-6	once	TGTGCCAGCAGTTTGGGAGGGGCCAACGTCCTGACTTTC	CASSLGGANVLTF
NA	TRBV9	TRBJ2-3	many	TGTGCCAGCAGTGAGTTCGGCGTTGGGGGCGATACGCAGTATTTT	CASSEFGVGGDTQYF
TRBD1	TRBV11-2	TRBJ2-7	few	TGTGCCAGCAGACCTACCGGGACAGGGTTCGCCTCCTACGAGCAGTACTTC	CASRPTGTGFASYEQYF
TRBD1	TRBV15	TRBJ1-6	NA	TGTGCCACCGTCCGACAGGGTGAATCACCCCTCCACTTT	CATVRQGESPLHF
NA	TRBV4-1	TRBJ1-5	NA	TGCGCCAGCAGCCAAGTAATAGGGCAGGGACAGCCCCAGCATTTT	CASSQVIGQGQPQHF
NA	TRBV25-1	TRBJ2-7	few	TGTGCCAGCAGCGCTAGCTTCGAGCAGTACTTC	CASSASFEQYF
NA	TRBV29-1	TRBJ1-1	few	TGCAGCGTTTCTTTAAACACTGAAGCTTTCTTT	CSVSLNTEAFF
TRBD1	TRBV29-1	TRBJ2-7	few	TGCAGCGTTTTTTCGGGGGACAGGGGCGACGAGCAGTACTTC	CSVFSGDRGDEQYF
TRBD2	TRBV30	TRBJ2-1	NA	TGTGCCTGGAGTATGGGGACTAGCGGGAGGGGTTCCGCGCAGTTCTTC	CAWSMGTSGRGSAQFF
TRBD1	TRBV7-2	TRBJ2-6	NA	TGTGCCAGCAGCGGGACAGGGTACGGGGCCAACGTCCTGACTTTC	CASSGTGYGANVLTF
NA	TRBV29-1	TRBJ2-2	once	TGCAGCGGGGCAGCGAACACCGGGGAGCTGTTTTTT	CSGAANTGELFF
NA	TRBV4-1	TRBJ2-6	few	TGCGCCAGCAGCCAAGCGGCAGGGGGGACCTCTGGGGCCAACGTCCTGACTTTC	CASSQAAGGTSGANVLTF
TRBD2	TRBV10-3	TRBJ2-3	few	TGTGCCATCAGTATTGCGGGAGGCGCAGATACGCAGTATTTT	CAISIAGGADTQYF
TRBD2	TRBV30	TRBJ2-3	few	TGTGCCTGGAGCGGGACTAGCGGCGATACGCAGTATTTT	CAWSGTSGDTQYF